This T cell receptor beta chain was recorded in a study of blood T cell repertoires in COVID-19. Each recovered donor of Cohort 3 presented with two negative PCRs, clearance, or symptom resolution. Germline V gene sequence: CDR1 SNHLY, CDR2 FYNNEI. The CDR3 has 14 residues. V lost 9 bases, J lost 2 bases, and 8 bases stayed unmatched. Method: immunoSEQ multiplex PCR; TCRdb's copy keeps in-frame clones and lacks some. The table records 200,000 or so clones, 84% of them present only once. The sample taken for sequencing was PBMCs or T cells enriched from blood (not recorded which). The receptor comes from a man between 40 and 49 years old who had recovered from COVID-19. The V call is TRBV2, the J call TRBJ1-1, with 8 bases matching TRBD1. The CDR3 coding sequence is TGTGCCAGTACTACGACAGGGGTTAACACTGAAGCTTTCTTT. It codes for CASTTTGVNTEAFF.